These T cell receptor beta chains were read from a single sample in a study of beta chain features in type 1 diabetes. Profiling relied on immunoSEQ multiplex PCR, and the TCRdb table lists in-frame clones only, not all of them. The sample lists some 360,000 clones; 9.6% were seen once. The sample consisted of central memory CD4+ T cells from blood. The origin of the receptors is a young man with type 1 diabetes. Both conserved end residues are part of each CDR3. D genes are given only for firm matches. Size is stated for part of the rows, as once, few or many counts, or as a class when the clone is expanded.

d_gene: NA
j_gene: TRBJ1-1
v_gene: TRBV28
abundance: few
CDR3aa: CASSLQGTEAFF
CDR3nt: TGTGCCAGCAGTTTGCAGGGGACTGAAGCTTTCTTT

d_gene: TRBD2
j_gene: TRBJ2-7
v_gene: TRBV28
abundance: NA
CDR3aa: CASRGETSGSYEQYF
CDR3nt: TGTGCCAGCAGGGGAGAGACTAGCGGGTCCTACGAGCAGTACTTC

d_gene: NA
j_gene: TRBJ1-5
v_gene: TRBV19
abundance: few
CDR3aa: CASTGGGYRNQPQHF
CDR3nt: TGTGCCAGTACCGGCGGGGGGTATCGCAATCAGCCCCAGCATTTT

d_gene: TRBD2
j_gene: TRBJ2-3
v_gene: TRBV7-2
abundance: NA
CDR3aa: CASSLALAADTQYF
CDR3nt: TGTGCCAGCAGCTTAGCTCTAGCGGCAGATACGCAGTATTTT

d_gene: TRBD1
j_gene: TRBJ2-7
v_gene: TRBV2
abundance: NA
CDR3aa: CASRDYGQGGYEQYF
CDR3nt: TGTGCCAGCAGGGACTACGGACAGGGGGGCTACGAGCAGTACTTC

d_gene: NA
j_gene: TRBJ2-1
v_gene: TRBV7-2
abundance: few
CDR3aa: CASSEAAPSYNEQFF
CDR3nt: TGTGCCAGCAGCGAGGCGGCCCCCTCCTACAATGAGCAGTTCTTC

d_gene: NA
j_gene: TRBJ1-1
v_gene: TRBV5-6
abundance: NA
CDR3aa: CASSLEQYVDTEAFF
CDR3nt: TGTGCCAGCAGCTTAGAACAGTACGTGGACACTGAAGCTTTCTTT

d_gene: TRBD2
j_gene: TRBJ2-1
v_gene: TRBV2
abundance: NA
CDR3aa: CASSFSAGDEQFF
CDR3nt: TGTGCCAGCAGTTTTTCTGCGGGAGATGAGCAGTTCTTC

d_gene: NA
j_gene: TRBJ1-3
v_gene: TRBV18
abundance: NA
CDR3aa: CASSLDSGRSGNTIYF
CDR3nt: TGTGCCAGCTCACTCGATTCAGGGAGGTCTGGAAACACCATATATTTT

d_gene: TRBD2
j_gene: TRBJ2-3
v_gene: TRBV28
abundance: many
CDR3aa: CASSFGTRARRGADTQYF
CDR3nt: TGTGCCAGCAGTTTCGGGACTAGGGCTCGTCGGGGGGCAGATACGCAGTATTTT

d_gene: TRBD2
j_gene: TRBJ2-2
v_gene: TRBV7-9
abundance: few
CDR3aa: CASSQDPAGDTGELFF
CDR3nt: TGCGCCAGCAGCCAAGATCCAGCGGGGGACACCGGGGAGCTGTTTTTT

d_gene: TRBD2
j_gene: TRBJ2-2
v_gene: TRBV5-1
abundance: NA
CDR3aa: CASSPPSGRARSGELFF
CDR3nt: TGCGCCAGCAGCCCTCCTAGCGGGAGGGCCCGGAGCGGGGAGCTGTTTTTT

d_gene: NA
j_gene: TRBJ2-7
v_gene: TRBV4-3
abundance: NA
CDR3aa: CASSQERGRQYF
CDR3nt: TGCGCCAGCAGCCAAGAGAGGGGACGGCAGTACTTC

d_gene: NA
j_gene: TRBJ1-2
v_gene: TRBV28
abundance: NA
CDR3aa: CASNDRTVMVYGYTF
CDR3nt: TGTGCCAGCAATGATCGGACAGTGATGGTCTATGGCTACACCTTC

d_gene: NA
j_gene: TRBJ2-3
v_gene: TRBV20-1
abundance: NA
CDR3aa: CSANAGTLRYF
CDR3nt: TGCAGTGCTAATGCCGGGACTCTTAGGTATTTT

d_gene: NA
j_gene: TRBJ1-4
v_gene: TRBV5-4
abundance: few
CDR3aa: CASSLDGPGEKLFF
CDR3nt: TGTGCCAGCAGCTTGGATGGGCCTGGTGAAAAACTGTTTTTT

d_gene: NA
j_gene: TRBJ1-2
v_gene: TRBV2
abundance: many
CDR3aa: CASSRDYYGYTF
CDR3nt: TGTGCCAGCTCGAGGGATTACTATGGCTACACCTTC

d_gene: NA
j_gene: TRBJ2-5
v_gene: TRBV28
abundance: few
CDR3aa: CASSFGGAQETQYF
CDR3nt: TGTGCCAGCAGTTTTGGGGGGGCCCAAGAGACCCAGTACTTC

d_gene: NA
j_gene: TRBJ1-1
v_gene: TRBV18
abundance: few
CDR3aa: CASSPPHGAWAFF
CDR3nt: TGTGCCAGCTCACCACCGCACGGGGCGTGGGCTTTCTTT

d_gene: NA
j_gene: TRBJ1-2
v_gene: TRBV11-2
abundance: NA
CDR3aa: CASRGTKGGYGYTF
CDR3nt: TGTGCCAGCAGAGGGACAAAAGGAGGATATGGCTACACCTTC

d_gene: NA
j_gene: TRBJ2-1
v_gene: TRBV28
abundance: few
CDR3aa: CASIRQEDNEQFF
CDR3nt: TGTGCCAGCATACGACAGGAAGACAATGAGCAGTTCTTC

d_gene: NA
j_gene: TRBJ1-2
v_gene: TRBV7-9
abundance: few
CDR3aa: CASSPSGAGGYTF
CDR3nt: TGTGCCAGCAGCCCTTCGGGGGCAGGAGGCTACACCTTC

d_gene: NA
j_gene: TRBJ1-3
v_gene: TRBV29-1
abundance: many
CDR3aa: CSVGTSGNTIYF
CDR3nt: TGCAGCGTTGGGACCTCTGGAAACACCATATATTTT

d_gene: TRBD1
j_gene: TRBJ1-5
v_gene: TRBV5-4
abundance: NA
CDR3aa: CASSQDLGQGNQPQHF
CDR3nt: TGCGCCAGCAGCCAAGATCTGGGACAGGGCAATCAGCCCCAGCATTTT

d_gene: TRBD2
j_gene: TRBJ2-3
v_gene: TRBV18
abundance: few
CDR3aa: CASSMGLSTDTQYF
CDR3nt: TGTGCCAGCTCAATGGGACTATCCACAGATACGCAGTATTTT

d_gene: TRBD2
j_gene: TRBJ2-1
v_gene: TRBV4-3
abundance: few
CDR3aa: CASSQARASGRIDEQFF
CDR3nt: TGCGCCAGCAGCCAAGCCCGGGCTAGCGGGAGGATCGATGAGCAGTTCTTC

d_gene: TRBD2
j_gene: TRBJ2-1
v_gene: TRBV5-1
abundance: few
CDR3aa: CASSLPWTSGNEQFF
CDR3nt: TGCGCCAGCAGCTTGCCGTGGACTAGCGGCAATGAGCAGTTCTTC